Listed below are T cell receptor beta chains from one sample, sequenced in a study of chemoradiotherapy in HPV16-positive cancers. TCRdb's copy holds only in-frame clones and misses some; the assay was immunoSEQ multiplex PCR. The sample records 200 to 300 clones, roughly 90% being singletons. Sequences were derived from tumor tissue, sampled from a patient who underwent chemoradiotherapy. These receptors were taken from a human donor with HPV-associated anogenital cancer. Both conserved end residues are part of each CDR3. The order of the fields is clone size, D gene, V gene, J gene, CDR3 DNA, CDR3 protein. The D gene is left open where the match is weak. Where a row states a size, it is once, few, many or the class of an expanded clone; other rows omit it.

-	-	TRBV6-1	TRBJ2-4	TGTGCCAGCAGTGAAGCGGGAAGGGGACGGAACATTCAGTACTTC	CASSEAGRGRNIQYF
-	TRBD2	TRBV5-1	TRBJ2-3	TGCGCCTCAGTGGGAGGGGCGAAGGCAGATACGCAGTATTTT	CASVGGAKADTQYF
-	-	TRBV6-5	TRBJ2-5	TGTGCCAGCAGTTACGGGAACATGGGACGAGAGACCCAGTACTTC	CASSYGNMGRETQYF
-	-	TRBV12-2	TRBJ2-6	TGTGCAAGTCGCTGGTCCGTCTCCACACAAAGTCGGGCCAACGTCCTGACTTTC	CASRWSVSTQSRANVLTF
-	-	TRBV29-1	TRBJ2-7	TGCAGCGTTGGAGGGGACCGCTACGAGCAGTACTTC	CSVGGDRYEQYF
-	-	TRBV2	TRBJ2-1	TGTGCCAGCAGTGACGGGGTGAATGAGCAGTTCTTC	CASSDGVNEQFF
-	-	TRBV6-5	TRBJ1-1	TGTGCCAGCAGTTACCCCCCCTCTGAAGCTTTCTTT	CASSYPPSEAFF
-	TRBD1	TRBV4-1	TRBJ1-1	TGCGCCAGCAGCCAAAATCGGGGGACAGGGGCAAACACTGAAGCTTTCTTT	CASSQNRGTGANTEAFF
-	-	TRBV27	TRBJ1-3	TGTGCCAGCAGTCTAGAGGGGGAAGGAAACACCATATATTTT	CASSLEGEGNTIYF
-	TRBD2	TRBV7-2	TRBJ2-1	TGTGCCAGCAGACTAGCGGGGGGGTCCAATGAGCAGTTCTTC	CASRLAGGSNEQFF
once	-	TRBV11-2	TRBJ2-7	TGTGCCAGCAGCTTAATTGCCAACTACGAGCAGTACTTC	CASSLIANYEQYF
-	-	TRBV19	TRBJ2-2	TGTGCCAGTTCCCCCCAAGGCGGGGAGCTGTTTTTT	CASSPQGGELFF
-	-	TRBV2	TRBJ2-2	TGTGCCAGCAGCTGGTACACCGGGGAGCTGTTTTTT	CASSWYTGELFF
-	-	TRBV19	TRBJ2-1	TGTGCCAGTCGGGATTACAATGAGCAGTTCTTC	CASRDYNEQFF
-	-	TRBV7-9	TRBJ2-7	TGTGCCAGCAGCCTCCGTAGGGGCCCAAACGAGCAGTACTTC	CASSLRRGPNEQYF
-	-	TRBV4-1	TRBJ2-5	TGCGCCAGCAGCCAGTCCGAGACCCAGTACTTC	CASSQSETQYF
-	-	TRBV4-1	TRBJ1-1	TGCGCCAGCAGCCAAGATCGGTGGAAAATGAACACTGAAGCTTTCTTT	CASSQDRWKMNTEAFF
-	TRBD1	TRBV28	TRBJ2-4	TGTGCCAGCAACATAAACAGGGGATCAGGAAACATTCAGTACTTC	CASNINRGSGNIQYF
-	-	TRBV7-2	TRBJ1-2	TGTGCCAGCAGCCCACGAGAGACTGGCGGCTACACCTTC	CASSPRETGGYTF
-	-	TRBV2	TRBJ1-6	TGTGCCAGCAGTGAATCTTTGGGGCCGGATTCACCCCTCCACTTT	CASSESLGPDSPLHF
-	TRBD1	TRBV6-6	TRBJ2-1	TGTGCCAGCAGTAGGGACAGCTACAATGAGCAGTTCTTC	CASSRDSYNEQFF
once	-	TRBV29-1	TRBJ2-7	TGCACCAGCGTTGCATTCCCGGACCCTTCCTACGAGCAGTACTTC	CTSVAFPDPSYEQYF
-	-	TRBV30	TRBJ2-7	TGTGCGTGGAGTGGTTACACCTACGAGCAGTACTTC	CAWSGYTYEQYF